This T cell receptor beta chain originates from a study of beta chain features in type 1 diabetes. What was sequenced were expressed TCRB transcripts, since all of the isolated RNA had been reverse transcribed. Some clones are missing from TCRdb's copy, which holds only in-frame ones; the method was immunoSEQ multiplex PCR. The sample consists of 680,000 or so clones, 15% of them appearing once. Unmatched junction bases numbered 9, after V lost 0 bases and J lost 4 bases. Germline CDR1 LGHNA, CDR2 YSLEER. CDR3 size: 17 residues. The clonotype originates from a man aged 18 to 30 in good health. This sequence joins TRBV4-3 and TRBJ1-3, with TRBD1 matching 7 bases. Sequenced input: naive CD4+ T cells from blood. CDR3 DNA: TGCGCCAGCAGCCAAGATGGAGGGGGCTCGTCCGGAAACACCATATATTTT. Its protein product is CASSQDGGGSSGNTIYF.